The table lists the clone carrying this TCR beta chain with a few counts. What it binds is not known. The whole isolated RNA underwent reverse transcription, so sequencing captured expressed TCRB transcripts. Only in-frame clones appear in the TCRdb table, and some are missing; sequencing was by immunoSEQ multiplex PCR. The sample contains around 260,000 clones, approximately 24% of which appear only once. These data are taken from a study of beta chain features in type 1 diabetes. Broader study findings: In comparison with healthy donors, patients had naive, central memory and Treg TCRB repertoires that appeared more similar. Shortening that was moderate but significant affected the TCRB CDR3s of Type 1 diabetes patients in all four CD4+ subsets. The study found fewer insertions and more deletions at VDJ junctions in type 1 diabetes patients.

The CDR3 runs 13 residues. V lost 4 bases to trimming and J lost 5 bases; unmatched junction nucleotides: 7. The germline gives CDR1 SQVTM, CDR2 ANQGSEA. This receptor was identified in a woman aged 25 to 45 with type 1 diabetes. Material: naive CD4+ T cells from blood. The J gene is TRBJ2-5, the V gene TRBV29-1; TRBD2 agrees at 7 bases. This chain's CDR3 is CSVAPAGLETQYF. In DNA, the CDR3 is TGCAGCGTTGCCCCAGCGGGATTGGAGACCCAGTACTTC.